What follows are 25 T cell receptor beta chains derived from one specimen sequenced in a study of T cells in Graves' hyperthyroidism and ophthalmopathy. Regions amplified from RNA transcripts were the TCR beta CDR3 regions. The HTBI set primed first-round TCR CDR3 RT-PCR. One entry per CDR3 protein, called by TCRdb with MiXCR from the multiplex PCR reads. The data contain hundreds of thousands of distinct CDR3 sequences, 20% to 25% of them singletons. Sequenced input: blood. The receptors come from a man aged 25 to 40 with Graves' ophthalmopathy.

This clonotype appeared a few times. This chain uses TRBV6-1 with TRBJ2-1, with TRBD1 identical over 9 bases. This CDR3 region has 14 residues. Looked up from germline, CDR1 is MNHNS and CDR2 is SASEGT. The V gene end was trimmed by 6 bases and the J gene end by 9 bases; junction bases not matched to a gene: 9. CDR3 region: CASRGTGKRGEQFF. The CDR3 DNA follows: TGTGCCAGCAGGGGGACAGGGAAAAGGGGTGAGCAGTTCTTC.

The gene calls are TRBV29-1 and TRBJ1-1; D is unresolved. Germline V gene lookup returns CDR1 SQVTM and CDR2 ANQGSEA. The germline V and J ends were trimmed by 8 bases and 2 bases, with 9 bases remaining between them. CDR3 length equals 11 residues. CDR3: CSRLENTEAFF. CDR3 nucleotide sequence: TGCAGCCGGCTGGAAAACACTGAAGCTTTCTTT.

This clonotype was counted between two and nine times. The chain is built from TRBV20-1 and TRBJ2-5, with a possible D match to TRBD1 (6 bases). This CDR3 has 13 amino acids. Germline CDR1 reads DFQATT; CDR2 reads SNEGSKA (reference sequence). Trimming shortened V by 7 bases and J by 1 base, and 13 bases separated the two germline ends. The CDR3 loop reads CSVWGQIQETQYF. DNA of the CDR3: TGCAGTGTTTGGGGGCAAATCCAAGAGACCCAGTACTTC.

The chain uses TRBV29-1 and TRBJ1-2; no clear D. V lost 0 bases to trimming and J lost 8 bases, with 16 bases between them. Germline assignment: CDR1 SQVTM and CDR2 ANQGSEA. This CDR3 spans 14 amino acids. CDR3 in DNA: TGCAGCGTTGAAGATTTTGGTAGGAGTGGGGGCTACACCTTC. It codes for CSVEDFGRSGGYTF. The full variable domain, completed using reference TRBV29-1 and TRBJ1-2, is SAVISQKPSRDICQRGTSLTIQCQVDSQVTMMFWYRQQPGQSLTLIATANQGSEATYESGFVIDKFPISRPNLTFSTLTVSNMSPEDSSIYLCSVEDFGRSGGYTFGSGTRLTVV.

This clonotype was counted a few times. Here the CDR3 DNA reads TGCGCCAGCAGCTCTTCGACAGGAGACACTGAAGCTTTCTTT. Translation gives CASSSSTGDTEAFF. The chain uses TRBV5-1 and TRBJ1-1; possibly TRBD1 for D (6 bases). V lost 3 bases and J 3 bases, leaving 12 bases between the germline ends. The CDR3 has 14 residues. CDR1 is SGHRS and CDR2 is YFSETQ in the germline V gene.

This clonotype was recorded many times. V gene TRBV12-3 or TRBV12-4 combines with J gene TRBJ2-1; D gene ambiguous. This CDR3 is built from 12 residues. The V gene lost 6 bases and the J gene lost 7 bases, with 10 bases spanning the gap. CDR3 sequence (DNA): TGTGCCAGCAGCTCAATAGTTAATGAGCAGTTCTTC. As protein: CASSSIVNEQFF.

The chain couples TRBV20-1 to TRBJ2-1, with TRBD2 matching 9 bases. Germline V gene data show CDR1 as DFQATT and CDR2 as SNEGSKA (reference sequence). The CDR3 is 16 amino acids. The trim removed 0 bases at V and 15 bases at J, leaving 18 bases unmatched. In DNA, the CDR3 is TGCAGTGCTAGAGAAGAACCGGGACTAGCAGGAGAGGGGCGGTTCTTC. This codes for CSAREEPGLAGEGRFF.

The count of this clonotype is one. V usage is TRBV15 and J usage is TRBJ1-5; TRBD1 matches at 7 bases. The CDR3 is 15 residues long. Germline CDR1 and CDR2: LNHNV and YYDKDF (reference sequence). V trimming: 1 base; J trimming: 1 base; junction bases outside the gene matches: 1. CDR3 region: CATSRATGSNQPQHF. The DNA of the CDR3 is TGTGCCACCAGCAGAGCGACAGGGAGCAATCAGCCCCAGCATTTT.

This clonotype has ten or more counts. J is TRBJ2-3 and V is TRBV11-2; tentatively, D is TRBD1 (6 bases). V shed 6 bases and J shed 4 bases, with 11 bases lying between them. CDR3 length: 13 amino acids. Germline assignment: CDR1 SGHAT and CDR2 FQNNGV. The CDR3 loop reads CASRRGIADTQYF. CDR3 DNA: TGTGCCAGCAGGAGGGGGATCGCAGATACGCAGTATTTT.

The rearrangement joins TRBV10-3 to TRBJ2-7, with a possible D match to TRBD1 (5 bases). This CDR3 region has 13 residues. Germline V gives CDR1 ENHRY, CDR2 SYGVKD. Deletions cut 3 bases from V and 7 bases from J, with 13 bases between. DNA for the CDR3: TGTGCCATCAGTGACTTTGGGGCAATAGAGCAGTACTTC. This translates into CAISDFGAIEQYF.

This clonotype was counted only a few times. The rearrangement uses TRBV12-3 or TRBV12-4 and TRBJ1-2; D possibly corresponds to TRBD1 (5 bases). V shed 10 bases and J shed 2 bases, with 14 bases lying between them. The CDR3 contains 13 residues. The CDR3 sequence: CATRGTPNYGYTF. The CDR3 DNA reads TGTGCCACCCGAGGGACCCCAAACTATGGCTACACCTTC.

This clonotype has ten or more counts. The chain uses TRBV30 and TRBJ1-1; TRBD1 might be the D (6 bases). Germline CDR1 is GTSNPN and CDR2 is SVGIG (reference sequence). This CDR3 has 13 residues. The V end was cut by 3 bases, the J end by 2 bases, with 10 bases between. DNA of the CDR3: TGTGCCTGGAGCAGGGGCGGCAACACTGAAGCTTTCTTT. Translating it yields CAWSRGGNTEAFF.

This clonotype was observed a handful of times. The chain carries TRBV5-1 and TRBJ1-2; 9 positions match TRBD1. Losses at the gene ends were 3 bases for V and 1 base for J; bases not matched to a gene: 10. The CDR3 is made up of 17 amino acids. The germline CDR1 and CDR2 sequences are SGHRS and YFSETQ. The chain's CDR3 is CASSYSGQGVFNYGYTF. The CDR3 nucleotides read TGCGCCAGCAGCTACTCGGGACAGGGTGTTTTTAACTATGGCTACACCTTC.

For this clonotype: A read error may account for a junction end that differs from germline. The chain links TRBV7-2 to TRBJ2-2, with D possibly being TRBD1 (5 bases). The CDR3 length is 13 residues. The germline V gene has CDR1 SGHTA and CDR2 FQGNSA. The CDR3 DNA reads TGTGCCAGCAGCTTTCAGGGCACCAGGGAGCTGTTTTTT. Protein: CASSFQGTRELFF.

This clonotype was recorded many times. This rearrangement joins TRBV9 to TRBJ2-7; 7 nucleotides match TRBD2. The V gene end was trimmed by 0 bases and the J gene end by 6 bases; junction bases not matched to a gene: 3. The CDR3 has 13 residues. Germline assignment: CDR1 SGDLS and CDR2 YYNGEE. CDR3 region: CASSVAPGGEQYF. DNA for the CDR3: TGTGCCAGCAGCGTAGCTCCGGGGGGCGAGCAGTACTTC.

The chain employs TRBV9 and TRBJ1-5, with no clear D. Germline assignment: CDR1 SGDLS and CDR2 YYNGEE. The CDR3 covers 15 residues. Trimming pared 4 bases from V and 1 base from J, leaving 12 bases between. CDR3 amino acids: CASSKDGQSNQPQHF. CDR3 DNA: TGTGCCAGCAGCAAGGACGGTCAAAGCAATCAGCCCCAGCATTTT.

The chain carries TRBV28 and TRBJ1-4; maybe TRBD1 (6 bases). With 2 bases removed from V and 0 bases from J, the gap between germline ends came to 13 bases. There are 17 residues in the CDR3. Germline CDR1 is MDHEN and CDR2 is SYDVKM. The CDR3 sequence is CASSLGGAGATNEKLFF. CDR3 in DNA: TGTGCCAGCAGTTTAGGGGGGGCCGGTGCAACTAATGAAAAACTGTTTTTT.

This clonotype has a count of ten or more. The chain combines TRBV7-2 with TRBJ2-7, with D maybe TRBD2 (5 bases). Germline assignment: CDR1 SGHTA and CDR2 FQGNSA. The CDR3 is 15 residues long. V was cut by 1 base and J by 3 bases, with 13 bases left in between. In nucleotides, the CDR3 is TGTGCCAGCAGCTTAGGTCCTAGCAGAAACTACGAGCAGTACTTC. This translates into CASSLGPSRNYEQYF.

This clonotype was counted ten times or more. This chain joins TRBV30 and TRBJ1-1; D might be TRBD1 (5 bases). Trimming pared 0 bases from V and 4 bases from J, leaving 12 bases between. The CDR3 is made up of 14 amino acids. CDR1 and CDR2 from the germline V gene are GTSNPN and SVGIG (reference sequence). DNA for the CDR3: TGTGCCTGGAGTGTATTAGGGGCTGGCACTGAAGCTTTCTTT. It is translated as CAWSVLGAGTEAFF.

Only one count was recorded for this clonotype. A much larger clone lies one base from this, so it may be a read error. The chain combines TRBV11-3 with TRBJ2-7; D not certain. Trimming pared 1 base from V and 5 bases from J, leaving 6 bases between. CDR3 length equals 12 residues. CDR1 is SGHNT, CDR2 YENEEA, per germline. The CDR3 DNA reads as TGTGCCAGCAGCTTAGTCAACCACGAGCAGTACTTC. Residues: CASSLVNHEQYF.

This clonotype was counted a few times. Sequence at one end of the junction differs from germline and may be a read error. V and J are TRBV11-2 and TRBJ2-1; 11 bases map to TRBD2. The CDR3 is made up of 16 amino acids. Germline CDR1 reads SGHAT; CDR2 reads FQNNGV. The CDR3 spells CASSLARLAGRNGQFF. The CDR3 nucleotides are TGTGCCAGCAGCTTAGCCAGACTAGCGGGAAGGAATGGGCAGTTCTTC.

This chain links TRBV14 with TRBJ1-1; D possibly corresponds to TRBD1 (5 bases). From germline, CDR1 is SGHDN and CDR2 FVKESK. CDR3 length: 15 residues. The V end lost 4 bases, the J end lost 4 bases, and 16 bases lay between the germline ends. The CDR3 spells CASSRRQSGGTEAFF. CDR3 DNA sequence: TGTGCCAGCAGCCGGAGACAGAGTGGGGGCACTGAAGCTTTCTTT.

Ten or more counts support this clonotype. V usage is TRBV3-1 and J usage is TRBJ1-1, with 9 bases lining up with TRBD1. Trimming cost V 4 bases and J 10 bases; bases outside gene matches: 7. The CDR3 is 13 amino acids. Germline assignment: CDR1 LGHDT and CDR2 YNNKEL (reference sequence). CDR3 sequence reads: CASSPQGAGGAFF. CDR3 nucleotides: TGTGCCAGCAGCCCACAGGGGGCTGGGGGAGCTTTCTTT.

A few counts support this clonotype. The rearrangement joins TRBV10-1 to TRBJ2-7, with D possibly being TRBD2 (6 bases). CDR3 size: 14 residues. V lost 0 bases and J 3 bases, leaving 9 bases between the germline ends. Germline V gives CDR1 WNHNN, CDR2 SYGVQD (reference sequence). The CDR3 sequence is CASSESVSGYEQYF. The CDR3 DNA is TGCGCCAGCAGTGAGTCGGTTAGCGGCTACGAGCAGTACTTC.

CDR3 loop: CASSLTRLSRWTGGLNTEAFF. The CDR3 coding sequence is TGTGCCAGCAGCCTCACAAGACTTAGCCGATGGACAGGGGGCCTGAACACTGAAGCTTTCTTT. This chain connects TRBV7-2 to TRBJ1-1; 11 bases align to TRBD1. The germline CDR1 and CDR2 sequences are SGHTA and FQGNSA. V lost 5 bases and J lost 0; bases outside the gene matches: 20. The CDR3 covers 21 residues. The full variable domain, its missing parts supplied by reference TRBV7-2 and TRBJ1-1, is GAGVSQSPSNKVTEKGKDVELRCDPISGHTALYWYRQSLGQGLEFLIYFQGNSAPDKSGLPSDRFSAERTGGSVSTLTIQRTQQEDSAVYLCASSLTRLSRWTGGLNTEAFFGQGTRLTVV.